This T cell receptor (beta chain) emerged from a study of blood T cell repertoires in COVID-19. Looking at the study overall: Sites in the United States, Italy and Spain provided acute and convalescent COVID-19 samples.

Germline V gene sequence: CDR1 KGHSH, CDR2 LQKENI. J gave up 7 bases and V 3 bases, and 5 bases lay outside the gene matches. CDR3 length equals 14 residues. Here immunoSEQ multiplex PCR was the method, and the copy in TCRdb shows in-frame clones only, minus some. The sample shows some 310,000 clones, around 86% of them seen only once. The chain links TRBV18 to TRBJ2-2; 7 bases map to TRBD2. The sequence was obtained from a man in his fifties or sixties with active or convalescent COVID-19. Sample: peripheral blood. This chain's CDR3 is CASSPAGESGELFF. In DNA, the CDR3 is TGTGCCAGCTCACCGGCGGGGGAAAGCGGGGAGCTGTTTTTT.